The rows below give T cell receptor beta chains drawn from one sample of a study of blood T cell repertoires in COVID-19. Profiled with immunoSEQ multiplex PCR; TCRdb holds only in-frame clones, not every one. The sample yields 150,000 to 160,000 clones, around 87% seen once. The sample comprised peripheral blood. The origin of the receptors is a middle-aged woman with acute or convalescent COVID-19. Each CDR3 is given with its conserved first and last residue. D genes are given only for firm matches. Where a row states a size, it is once, few, many or the class of an expanded clone; other rows omit it.

V gene: TRBV11-3
J gene: TRBJ2-1
clone size: NA
D gene: NA
CDR3 protein: CASSFQDSYNEQFF
CDR3 DNA: TGTGCCAGCAGCTTCCAGGATAGTTACAATGAGCAGTTCTTC

V gene: TRBV24-1
J gene: TRBJ2-7
clone size: NA
D gene: NA
CDR3 protein: CATPVQGSSYEQYF
CDR3 DNA: TGTGCCACTCCCGTGCAGGGAAGCTCCTACGAGCAGTACTTC

V gene: TRBV6-5
J gene: TRBJ1-5
clone size: NA
D gene: TRBD1
CDR3 protein: CASRKTGDNQPQHF
CDR3 DNA: TGTGCCAGCAGAAAGACAGGGGACAATCAGCCCCAGCATTTT

V gene: TRBV19
J gene: TRBJ1-3
clone size: NA
D gene: NA
CDR3 protein: CASSENLMGLSGNTIYF
CDR3 DNA: TGTGCCAGTAGTGAAAACCTAATGGGCCTCTCTGGAAACACCATATATTTT

V gene: TRBV28
J gene: TRBJ2-1
clone size: NA
D gene: NA
CDR3 protein: CASSVRLQVYNEQFF
CDR3 DNA: TGTGCCAGCAGTGTTCGCCTGCAGGTATACAATGAGCAGTTCTTC

V gene: TRBV7-9
J gene: TRBJ2-7
clone size: NA
D gene: NA
CDR3 protein: CASSLRAAGEQYF
CDR3 DNA: TGTGCCAGCAGCCTCCGGGCCGCGGGGGAGCAGTACTTC

V gene: TRBV5-5
J gene: TRBJ1-1
clone size: NA
D gene: NA
CDR3 protein: CASSLARMNTEAFF
CDR3 DNA: TGTGCCAGCAGCTTGGCCAGAATGAACACTGAAGCTTTCTTT

V gene: TRBV24-1
J gene: TRBJ1-5
clone size: NA
D gene: TRBD1
CDR3 protein: CATSFRGNQPQHF
CDR3 DNA: TGTGCCACCAGTTTCAGGGGGAATCAGCCCCAGCATTTT

V gene: TRBV5-4
J gene: TRBJ1-2
clone size: NA
D gene: TRBD1
CDR3 protein: CASSERRDSNYGYTF
CDR3 DNA: TGTGCCAGCAGCGAGCGCCGGGACAGTAACTATGGCTACACCTTC

V gene: TRBV4-1
J gene: TRBJ1-4
clone size: NA
D gene: NA
CDR3 protein: CASSQAGEGAGGEKLFF
CDR3 DNA: TGCGCCAGCAGCCAAGCCGGGGAGGGAGCCGGGGGCGAAAAACTGTTTTTT

V gene: TRBV29-1
J gene: TRBJ2-3
clone size: NA
D gene: NA
CDR3 protein: CSVGKGVRVSTDTQYF
CDR3 DNA: TGCAGCGTCGGGAAGGGGGTCCGGGTTAGCACAGATACGCAGTATTTT

V gene: TRBV5-6
J gene: TRBJ2-4
clone size: NA
D gene: NA
CDR3 protein: CASSLGRNIQYF
CDR3 DNA: TGTGCCAGCAGCTTGGGCAGGAACATTCAGTACTTC

V gene: TRBV10-1
J gene: TRBJ2-1
clone size: once
D gene: TRBD2
CDR3 protein: CASSSRTSGTSYNEQFF
CDR3 DNA: TGCGCCAGCAGTTCCCGGACTAGCGGGACGTCCTACAATGAGCAGTTCTTC

V gene: TRBV29-1
J gene: TRBJ1-1
clone size: NA
D gene: NA
CDR3 protein: CSVKHANTEAFF
CDR3 DNA: TGCAGCGTAAAACACGCGAACACTGAAGCTTTCTTT

V gene: TRBV5-6
J gene: TRBJ2-7
clone size: few
D gene: TRBD1
CDR3 protein: CASSPYGTATFSYEQYF
CDR3 DNA: TGTGCCAGCAGCCCATACGGGACAGCCACATTCTCCTACGAGCAGTACTTC

V gene: TRBV19
J gene: TRBJ2-7
clone size: once
D gene: NA
CDR3 protein: CASSINPAGSYEQYF
CDR3 DNA: TGTGCCAGTAGTATAAACCCAGCGGGTTCCTACGAGCAGTACTTC

V gene: TRBV5-6
J gene: TRBJ2-1
clone size: NA
D gene: NA
CDR3 protein: CASSPQGNNEQFF
CDR3 DNA: TGTGCCAGCAGCCCACAGGGTAACAATGAGCAGTTCTTC

V gene: TRBV4-2
J gene: TRBJ1-5
clone size: few
D gene: NA
CDR3 protein: CASSRSGDSNQPQHF
CDR3 DNA: TGTGCCAGCAGCCGATCGGGAGACAGTAATCAGCCCCAGCATTTT

V gene: TRBV20-1
J gene: TRBJ1-6
clone size: NA
D gene: TRBD1
CDR3 protein: CSASFPDRENSPLHF
CDR3 DNA: TGCAGTGCTAGTTTCCCCGACAGGGAAAATTCACCCCTCCACTTT

V gene: TRBV27
J gene: TRBJ1-6
clone size: NA
D gene: TRBD1
CDR3 protein: CASRGGTGGIYNSPLHF
CDR3 DNA: TGTGCCAGCAGGGGGGGGACAGGGGGTATATATAATTCACCCCTCCACTTT

V gene: TRBV7-3
J gene: TRBJ2-1
clone size: once
D gene: TRBD2
CDR3 protein: CASSELAGYNEQFF
CDR3 DNA: TGTGCCAGCAGCGAACTAGCGGGGTACAATGAGCAGTTCTTC

V gene: TRBV2
J gene: TRBJ2-1
clone size: NA
D gene: TRBD1
CDR3 protein: CASTGTVLYNEQFF
CDR3 DNA: TGTGCCAGCACGGGGACAGTACTCTACAATGAGCAGTTCTTC

V gene: TRBV7-2
J gene: TRBJ2-3
clone size: NA
D gene: TRBD2
CDR3 protein: CASSSLRETRYQYF
CDR3 DNA: TGTGCCAGCAGCTCCTTGCGGGAGACCCGATATCAGTATTTT

V gene: TRBV29-1
J gene: TRBJ1-2
clone size: NA
D gene: NA
CDR3 protein: CSVEGGQSYGYTF
CDR3 DNA: TGCAGCGTTGAAGGAGGGCAAAGCTATGGCTACACCTTC

V gene: TRBV7-9
J gene: TRBJ2-2
clone size: NA
D gene: TRBD2
CDR3 protein: CASSFPLAGEGPGELFF
CDR3 DNA: TGTGCCAGCAGCTTTCCCCTAGCGGGAGAAGGTCCCGGGGAGCTGTTTTTT

V gene: TRBV4-2
J gene: TRBJ2-7
clone size: NA
D gene: TRBD2
CDR3 protein: CASSQGTSGDPYEQYF
CDR3 DNA: TGTGCCAGCAGCCAAGGCACTAGCGGGGACCCCTACGAGCAGTACTTC

V gene: TRBV5-1
J gene: TRBJ1-2
clone size: NA
D gene: TRBD1
CDR3 protein: CASSLDGRGQSNYGYTF
CDR3 DNA: TGCGCCAGCAGCTTGGATGGCAGGGGGCAATCAAACTATGGCTACACCTTC

V gene: TRBV30
J gene: TRBJ1-4
clone size: NA
D gene: TRBD1
CDR3 protein: CAWTGQGREKLFF
CDR3 DNA: TGTGCCTGGACTGGACAGGGGAGGGAAAAACTGTTTTTT

V gene: TRBV4-1
J gene: TRBJ2-2
clone size: NA
D gene: NA
CDR3 protein: CASSHLRVSGELFF
CDR3 DNA: TGCGCCAGCAGCCACCTGAGGGTGTCTGGGGAGCTGTTTTTT

V gene: TRBV11-3
J gene: TRBJ2-3
clone size: few
D gene: NA
CDR3 protein: CASSLGLHGPTDTQYF
CDR3 DNA: TGTGCCAGCAGCTTAGGCCTTCATGGGCCCACAGATACGCAGTATTTT

V gene: TRBV29-1
J gene: TRBJ2-2
clone size: NA
D gene: NA
CDR3 protein: CSVEGPVPGELFF
CDR3 DNA: TGCAGCGTTGAAGGGCCAGTCCCCGGGGAGCTGTTTTTT

V gene: TRBV19
J gene: TRBJ2-7
clone size: NA
D gene: NA
CDR3 protein: CASSIGHLYEQYF
CDR3 DNA: TGTGCCAGTAGTATCGGACACCTCTACGAGCAGTACTTC

V gene: TRBV6-1
J gene: TRBJ2-3
clone size: NA
D gene: TRBD2
CDR3 protein: CASSEPGLADTQYF
CDR3 DNA: TGTGCCAGCAGTGAACCGGGACTAGCAGATACGCAGTATTTT

V gene: TRBV7-3
J gene: TRBJ2-1
clone size: NA
D gene: TRBD2
CDR3 protein: CASSLQPSGGYNEQFF
CDR3 DNA: TGTGCCAGCAGCTTACAGCCTAGCGGGGGATACAATGAGCAGTTCTTC

V gene: TRBV4-1
J gene: TRBJ2-7
clone size: NA
D gene: TRBD2
CDR3 protein: CASSQDSATSDEQYF
CDR3 DNA: TGCGCCAGCAGCCAAGATTCGGCTACTAGCGACGAGCAGTACTTC

V gene: TRBV23-1
J gene: TRBJ2-7
clone size: once
D gene: NA
CDR3 protein: CASSQGSFPGQNYEQYF
CDR3 DNA: TGCGCCAGCAGTCAAGGTTCGTTTCCGGGACAAAACTACGAGCAGTACTTC

V gene: TRBV19
J gene: TRBJ1-6
clone size: NA
D gene: NA
CDR3 protein: CASSFGRNSPLHF
CDR3 DNA: TGTGCCAGTAGTTTTGGGAGAAATTCACCCCTCCACTTT

V gene: TRBV11-3
J gene: TRBJ2-7
clone size: NA
D gene: NA
CDR3 protein: CASSPPDSPLYEQYF
CDR3 DNA: TGTGCCAGCAGCCCCCCGGACAGCCCCCTCTACGAGCAGTACTTC

V gene: TRBV2
J gene: TRBJ2-1
clone size: NA
D gene: TRBD1
CDR3 protein: CASGRDREYNEQFF
CDR3 DNA: TGTGCCAGCGGCCGGGACAGGGAATACAATGAGCAGTTCTTC

V gene: TRBV2
J gene: TRBJ2-7
clone size: NA
D gene: TRBD1
CDR3 protein: CASSQTGKTNEQYF
CDR3 DNA: TGTGCCAGCAGTCAGACAGGGAAGACGAACGAGCAGTACTTC